Listed below are T cell receptor beta chains from one sample, sequenced in a study of T cell repertoires in cytomegalovirus infection. Antigens of these TCRs are unknown. TCRdb analysed the reads with MiXCR anew, one entry per CDR3 protein. The sample holds about 310,000 distinct CDR3 sequences, just under 25% seen once. This sample comprised cultured PBMCs, obtained from culture after CMV antigen stimulation. The receptors originated from a human donor in good health (CMV status not recorded). Some clones in this sample may be carry-over from other donors' samples. CDR3s include the opening cysteine and the closing phenylalanine or tryptophan. A D gene is named only where the DNA matches it firmly. Not all rows give a size; the values are once, few, many and, for expanded clones, a class.

-	few	TRBJ1-6	TRBV28	TGTGCCAGCAGCCGCCGACAGGTCCTAGAGGTATATAATTCACCCCTCCACTTT	CASSRRQVLEVYNSPLHF
-	few	TRBJ1-6	TRBV12-3/TRBV12-4	TGTGCCAGCAGTCTTCAGCCTTCTAATTCACCCCTCCACTTT	CASSLQPSNSPLHF
TRBD2	-	TRBJ2-1	TRBV27	TGTGCCAGCAGTCCCGGGACTAGCGGTCAGCAGTTCTTC	CASSPGTSGQQFF
-	-	TRBJ1-1	TRBV6-1	TGTGCCACCAACTGGGGAGTCACTGAAGCTTTCTTT	CATNWGVTEAFF
-	many	TRBJ2-1	TRBV19	TGTGCCAGCGCACTCGAGGCGCGGCCCATCGTGGGGGCTGAGCAGTTCTTC	CASALEARPIVGAEQFF
TRBD1	many	TRBJ2-5	TRBV11-3	TGTGCCAGCAGCCCCGGGACAGGGCGAGAGACCCAGTACTTC	CASSPGTGRETQYF
-	few	TRBJ1-1	TRBV12-3/TRBV12-4	TGTGCCAGCAGTACCCAACAGAATCTGAACACTGAAGCTTTCTTT	CASSTQQNLNTEAFF
TRBD1	-	TRBJ2-5	TRBV20-1	TGCAGTGCTAGAGATAGCCGGGACAGGAGAGAGACCCAGTACTTC	CSARDSRDRRETQYF
TRBD2	few	TRBJ2-5	TRBV20-1	TGCAGTGCTAGGCTGCTAGCGGGATTCCAAGAGACCCAGTACTTC	CSARLLAGFQETQYF
TRBD2	many	TRBJ2-7	TRBV19	TGTGCCAGTAGTCTCAGCGGGAGAGGGTCCTACGAGCAGTACTTC	CASSLSGRGSYEQYF
-	-	TRBJ2-2	TRBV4-2	TGTGCCAGCAGCCCGGGACACCTGAACACCGGGGAGCTGTTTTTT	CASSPGHLNTGELFF
TRBD2	-	TRBJ2-1	TRBV28	TGTGCCAGCAGTCCGCCCCTACTAGCGGGAGTTAATGAGCAGTTCTTC	CASSPPLLAGVNEQFF
-	few	TRBJ2-1	TRBV10-3	TGTGCCATCAGTGAGCAACAGGGACTGGGGGCAAATGAGCAGTTCTTC	CAISEQQGLGANEQFF
TRBD2	many	TRBJ2-1	TRBV29-1	TGCAGCGTTGATGCTAGCGGAACCTACAATGAGCAGTTCTTC	CSVDASGTYNEQFF
TRBD1	many	TRBJ1-6	TRBV7-2	TGTGCCAGCAGCTATAGACAGGGGGGTAATTCACCCCTCCACTTT	CASSYRQGGNSPLHF
TRBD2	once	TRBJ2-1	TRBV20-1	TGCAGTGCGACACTAGCGGGACCCTACAATGAGCAGTTCTTC	CSATLAGPYNEQFF
TRBD2	once	TRBJ2-5	TRBV11-2	TGTGCCAGCAGCACCGGGACTAGCGGGATTATACAAGAGACCCAGTACTTC	CASSTGTSGIIQETQYF
-	-	TRBJ1-2	TRBV20-1	TGCAGTGCTAGAGAGAGGTCAGAGCATGGCTACACCTTC	CSARERSEHGYTF
-	few	TRBJ1-5	TRBV19	TGTGCCAGTAGTACTCCGACGGGGGACGTGGGGCAGCCCCAGCATTTT	CASSTPTGDVGQPQHF
TRBD1	-	TRBJ1-2	TRBV7-2	TGTGCCAGCAGCCCTAGGACAGGAGGGAGGGGCTACACCTTC	CASSPRTGGRGYTF